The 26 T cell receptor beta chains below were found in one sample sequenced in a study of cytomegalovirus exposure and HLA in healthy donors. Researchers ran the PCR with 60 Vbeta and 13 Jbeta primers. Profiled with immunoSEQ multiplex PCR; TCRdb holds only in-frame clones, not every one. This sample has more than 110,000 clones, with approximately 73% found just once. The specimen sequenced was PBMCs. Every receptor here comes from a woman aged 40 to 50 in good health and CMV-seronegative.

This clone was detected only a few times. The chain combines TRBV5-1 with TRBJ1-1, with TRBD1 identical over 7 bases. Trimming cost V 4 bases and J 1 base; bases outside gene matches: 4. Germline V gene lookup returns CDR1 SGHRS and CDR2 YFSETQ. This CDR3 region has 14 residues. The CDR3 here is CASSRTGANTEAFF. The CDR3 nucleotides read TGCGCCAGCAGCCGCACAGGGGCGAACACTGAAGCTTTCTTT.

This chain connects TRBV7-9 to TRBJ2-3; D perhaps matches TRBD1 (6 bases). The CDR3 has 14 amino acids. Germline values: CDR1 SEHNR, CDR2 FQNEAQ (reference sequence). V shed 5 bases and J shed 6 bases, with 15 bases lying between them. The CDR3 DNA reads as TGTGCCAGCAGCCGAGGACAGCGGCGCGATACGCAGTATTTT. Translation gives CASSRGQRRDTQYF.

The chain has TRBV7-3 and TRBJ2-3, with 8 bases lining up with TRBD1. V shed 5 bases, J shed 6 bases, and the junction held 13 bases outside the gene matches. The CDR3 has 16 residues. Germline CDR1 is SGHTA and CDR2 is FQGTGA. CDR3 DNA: TGTGCCAGCAGCGCTGGGACAGGAGCCCTTCGGGATACGCAGTATTTT. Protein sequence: CASSAGTGALRDTQYF.

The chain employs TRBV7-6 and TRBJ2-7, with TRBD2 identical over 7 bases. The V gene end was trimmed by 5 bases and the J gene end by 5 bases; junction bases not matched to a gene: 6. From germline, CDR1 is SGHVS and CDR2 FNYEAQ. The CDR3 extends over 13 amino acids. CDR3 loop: CASSPGEGDEQYF. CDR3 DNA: TGTGCCAGCAGCCCCGGGGAGGGTGACGAGCAGTACTTC.

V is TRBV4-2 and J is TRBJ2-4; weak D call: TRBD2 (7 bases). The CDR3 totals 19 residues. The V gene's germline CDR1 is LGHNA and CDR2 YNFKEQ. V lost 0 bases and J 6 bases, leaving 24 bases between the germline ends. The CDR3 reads CASSQETLLLAGEGNIQYF. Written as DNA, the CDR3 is TGTGCCAGCAGCCAAGAAACCTTATTGTTGGCAGGGGAGGGAAACATTCAGTACTTC.

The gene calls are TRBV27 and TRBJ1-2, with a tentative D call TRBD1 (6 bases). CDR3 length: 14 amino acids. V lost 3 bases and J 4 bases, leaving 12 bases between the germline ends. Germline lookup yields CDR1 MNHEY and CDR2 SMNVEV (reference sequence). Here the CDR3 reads CASSFGSTGYGYTF. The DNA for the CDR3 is TGTGCCAGCAGTTTTGGTTCGACAGGCTATGGCTACACCTTC.

The CDR3 DNA sequence: TGTGCCAGCGCCGCTAGCGGGGGCGAGCAGTACTTC. It encodes CASAASGGEQYF. The chain couples TRBV11-3 to TRBJ2-7, with TRBD2 matching over 10 bases. This CDR3 comprises 12 residues. V was pared by 8 bases and J by 6 bases, with 4 bases of the junction left unmatched. CDR1 SGHNT and CDR2 YENEEA come from the germline V gene.

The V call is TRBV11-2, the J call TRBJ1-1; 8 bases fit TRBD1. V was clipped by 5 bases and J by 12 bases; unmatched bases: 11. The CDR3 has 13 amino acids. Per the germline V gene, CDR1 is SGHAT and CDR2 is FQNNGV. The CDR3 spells CASSLRTGMETFF. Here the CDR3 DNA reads TGTGCCAGCAGCCTACGGACAGGGATGGAAACTTTCTTT.

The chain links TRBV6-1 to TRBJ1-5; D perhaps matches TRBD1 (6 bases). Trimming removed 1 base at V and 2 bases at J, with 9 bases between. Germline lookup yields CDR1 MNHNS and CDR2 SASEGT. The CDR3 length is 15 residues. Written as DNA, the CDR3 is TGTGCCAGCAGTGAAGGACAGGTTGGCAATCAGCCCCAGCATTTT. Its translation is CASSEGQVGNQPQHF.

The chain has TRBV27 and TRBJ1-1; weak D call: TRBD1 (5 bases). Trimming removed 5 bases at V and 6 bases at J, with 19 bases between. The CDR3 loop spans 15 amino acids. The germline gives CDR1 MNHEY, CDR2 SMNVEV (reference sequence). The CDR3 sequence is CASSTMERGRAEAFF. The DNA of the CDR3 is TGTGCCAGCAGTACTATGGAAAGGGGTCGTGCTGAAGCTTTCTTT.

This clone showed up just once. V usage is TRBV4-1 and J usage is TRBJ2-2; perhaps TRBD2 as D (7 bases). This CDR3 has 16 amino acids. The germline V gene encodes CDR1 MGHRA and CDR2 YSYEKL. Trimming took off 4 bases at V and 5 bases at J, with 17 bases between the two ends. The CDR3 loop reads CASSPSGGGQTGELFF. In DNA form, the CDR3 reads TGCGCCAGCAGCCCGTCTGGGGGGGGGCAGACCGGGGAGCTGTTTTTT.

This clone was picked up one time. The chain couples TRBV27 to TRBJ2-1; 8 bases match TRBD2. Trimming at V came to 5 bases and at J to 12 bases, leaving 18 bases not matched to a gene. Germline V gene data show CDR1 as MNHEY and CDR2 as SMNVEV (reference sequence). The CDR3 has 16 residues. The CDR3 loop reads CASSPLSGTRIWGQFF. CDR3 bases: TGTGCCAGCAGTCCCCTCTCCGGGACTAGAATTTGGGGGCAGTTCTTC.

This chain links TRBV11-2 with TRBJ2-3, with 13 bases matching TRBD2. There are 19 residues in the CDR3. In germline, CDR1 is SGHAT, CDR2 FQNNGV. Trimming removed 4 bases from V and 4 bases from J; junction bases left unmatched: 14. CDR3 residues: CASSSTSGGPSHAPDTQYF. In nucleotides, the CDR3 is TGTGCCAGCAGCTCGACTAGCGGGGGGCCGTCACACGCGCCAGATACGCAGTATTTT. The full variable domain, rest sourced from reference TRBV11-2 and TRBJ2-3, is EAGVAQSPRYKIIEKRQSVAFWCNPISGHATLYWYQQILGQGPKLLIQFQNNGVVDDSQLPKDRFSAERLKGVDSTLKIQPAKLEDSAVYLCASSSTSGGPSHAPDTQYFGPGTRLTVL.

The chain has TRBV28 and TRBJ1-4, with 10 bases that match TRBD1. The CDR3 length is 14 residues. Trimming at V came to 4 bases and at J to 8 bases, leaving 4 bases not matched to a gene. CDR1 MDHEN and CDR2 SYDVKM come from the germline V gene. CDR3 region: CASSYGTGVEKLFF. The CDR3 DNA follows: TGTGCCAGCAGTTATGGGACAGGGGTAGAAAAACTGTTTTTT. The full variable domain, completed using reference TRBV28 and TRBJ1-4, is DVKVTQSSRYLVKRTGEKVFLECVQDMDHENMFWYRQDPGLGLRLIYFSYDVKMKEKGDIPEGYSVSREKKERFSLILESASTNQTSMYLCASSYGTGVEKLFFGSGTQLSVL.

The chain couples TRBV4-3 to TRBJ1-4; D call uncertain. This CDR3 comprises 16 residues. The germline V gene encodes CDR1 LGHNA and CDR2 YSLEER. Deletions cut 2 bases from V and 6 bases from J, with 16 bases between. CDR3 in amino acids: CASSQPTRGGHEKLFF. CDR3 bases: TGCGCCAGCAGCCAACCCACCCGGGGTGGGCATGAAAAACTGTTTTTT.

CDR3 amino acids: CASSQDVTGVDGYTF. The DNA of the CDR3 is TGCGCCAGCAGCCAAGATGTTACCGGGGTTGATGGCTACACCTTC. This chain joins TRBV4-3 and TRBJ1-2; D is unresolved. Per germline, CDR1 LGHNA and CDR2 YSLEER. The CDR3 extends over 15 amino acids. Trimming removed 0 bases at V and 6 bases at J, with 14 bases between.

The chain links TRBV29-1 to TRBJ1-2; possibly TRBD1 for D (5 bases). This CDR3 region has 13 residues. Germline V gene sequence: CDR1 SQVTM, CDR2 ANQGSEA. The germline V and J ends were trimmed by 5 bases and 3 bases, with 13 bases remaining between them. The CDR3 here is CSVIIGVDYGYTF. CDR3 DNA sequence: TGCAGCGTTATTATAGGGGTGGACTATGGCTACACCTTC.

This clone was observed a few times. The CDR3 sequence is CASRKTGGEGYTF. The CDR3 DNA is TGTGCCAGTAGGAAGACAGGTGGGGAGGGCTACACCTTC. The V gene is TRBV19, the J gene TRBJ1-2; TRBD1 might be the D (6 bases). The CDR3 runs 13 residues. V gave up 6 bases and J gave up 8 bases, with 16 bases separating them. Per germline, CDR1 LNHDA and CDR2 SQIVND (reference sequence).

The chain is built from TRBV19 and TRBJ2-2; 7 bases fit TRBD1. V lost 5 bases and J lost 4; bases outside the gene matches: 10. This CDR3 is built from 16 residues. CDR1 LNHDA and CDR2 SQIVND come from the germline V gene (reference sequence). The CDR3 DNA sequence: TGTGCCAGTAGTGATGTAAGGCAGGGGGTCACCGGGGAGCTGTTTTTT. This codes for CASSDVRQGVTGELFF.

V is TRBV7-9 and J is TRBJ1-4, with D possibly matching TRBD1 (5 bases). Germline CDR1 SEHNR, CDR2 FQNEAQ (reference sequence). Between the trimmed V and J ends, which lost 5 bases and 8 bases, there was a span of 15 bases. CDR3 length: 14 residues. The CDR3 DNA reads TGTGCCAGCAGCCTCAGGGAGGTCGGGGAAAAACTGTTTTTT. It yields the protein CASSLREVGEKLFF.

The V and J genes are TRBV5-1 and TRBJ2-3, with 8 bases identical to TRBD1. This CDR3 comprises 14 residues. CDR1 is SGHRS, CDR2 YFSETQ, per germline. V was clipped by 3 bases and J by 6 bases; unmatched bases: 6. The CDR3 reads CASSSGQGRDTQYF. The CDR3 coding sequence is TGCGCCAGCAGCTCAGGACAGGGCAGGGATACGCAGTATTTT.

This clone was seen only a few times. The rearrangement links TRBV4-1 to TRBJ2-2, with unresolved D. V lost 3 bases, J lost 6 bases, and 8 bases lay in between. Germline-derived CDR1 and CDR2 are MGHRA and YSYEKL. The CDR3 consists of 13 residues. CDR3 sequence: CASSQSGPGELFF. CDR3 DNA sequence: TGCGCCAGCAGCCAGTCAGGCCCCGGGGAGCTGTTTTTT.

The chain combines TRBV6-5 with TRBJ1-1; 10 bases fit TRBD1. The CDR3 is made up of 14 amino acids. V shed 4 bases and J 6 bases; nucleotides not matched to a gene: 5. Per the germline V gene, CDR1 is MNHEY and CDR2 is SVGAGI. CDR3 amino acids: CASSSPGQGSEAFF. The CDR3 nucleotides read TGTGCCAGCAGTTCTCCGGGACAGGGGTCTGAAGCTTTCTTT.

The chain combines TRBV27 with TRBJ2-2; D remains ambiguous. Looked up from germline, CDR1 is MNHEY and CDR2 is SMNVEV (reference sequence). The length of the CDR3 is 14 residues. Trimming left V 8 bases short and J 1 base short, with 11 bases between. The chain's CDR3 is CASAVIGNTGELFF. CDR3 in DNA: TGTGCCAGCGCGGTTATAGGGAACACCGGGGAGCTGTTTTTT.

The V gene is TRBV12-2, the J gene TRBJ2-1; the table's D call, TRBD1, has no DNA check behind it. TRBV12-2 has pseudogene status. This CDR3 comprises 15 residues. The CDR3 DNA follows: TGTGCAAGTCGTCGGGACAGGGAAGTTGTGGATGAGCAGTTCTTC. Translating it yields CASRRDREVVDEQFF.

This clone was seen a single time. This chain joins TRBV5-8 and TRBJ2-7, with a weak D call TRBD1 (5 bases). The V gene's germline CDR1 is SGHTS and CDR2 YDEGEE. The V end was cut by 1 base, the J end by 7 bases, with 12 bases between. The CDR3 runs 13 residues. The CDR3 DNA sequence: TGTGCCAGCAGCTTGTTTAGGGGCGGTGAGCAGTACGTC. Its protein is CASSLFRGGEQYV.